One and the same sample provided the 12 T cell receptor beta chains below, sequenced in a study of shared clonotypes between healthy human individuals. Generated by immunoSEQ multiplex PCR, the TCRdb table keeps only in-frame clones and is missing some. The sample includes about 2.2 million clones, around 93% seen only once; the top ten take under 2%. It was CD45RO-negative cells, positively selected for CCR7, that made up naive CD8 cells, with terminally differentiated effector memory CD45RA+ cells excluded. Sequences were obtained from naive CD8+ T cells from PBMCs. The receptor source for this set is a man younger than 35 in good health. Some clones in this sample may be carry-over from other donors' samples.

The V call is TRBV19, the J call TRBJ1-2, with D uncertain. V was trimmed by 5 bases and J by 6 bases, leaving 16 bases between them. Germline CDR1 and CDR2: LNHDA and SQIVND (reference sequence). CDR3 length: 14 residues. This CDR3 is CASSSGLFGDGYTF. For the CDR3, the DNA is TGTGCCAGTAGTTCCGGACTCTTTGGAGATGGCTACACCTTC.

This clone was seen once. This chain links TRBV6-1 with TRBJ2-1; D gene ambiguous. With 5 bases removed from V and 5 bases from J, the gap between germline ends came to 4 bases. The CDR3 extends over 11 amino acids. Germline values: CDR1 MNHNS, CDR2 SASEGT. The DNA for the CDR3 is TGTGCCAGCAGTACGCACAATGAGCAGTTCTTC. It specifies CASSTHNEQFF.

The rearrangement links TRBV6-1 to TRBJ1-1; D might be TRBD1 (6 bases). The germline V gene has CDR1 MNHNS and CDR2 SASEGT. With 8 bases removed from V and 3 bases from J, the gap between germline ends came to 16 bases. CDR3 size: 14 residues. CDR3 in amino acids: CASAPRGGDTEAFF. As DNA, the CDR3 is TGTGCCAGCGCCCCTAGGGGGGGGGACACTGAAGCTTTCTTT.

The chain is built from TRBV6-5 and TRBJ2-1, with D uncertain. The V end lost 4 bases, the J end lost 8 bases, and 9 bases lay between the germline ends. The length of the CDR3 is 12 residues. Germline loops: CDR1 MNHEY, CDR2 SVGAGI. CDR3 nucleotide sequence: TGTGCCAGCAGTTTTTCCGGAGATGAGCAGTTCTTC. This encodes CASSFSGDEQFF.

CDR3: CASSYSAGEIQETQYF. The CDR3 region has the DNA TGTGCCAGCAGTTACTCGGCGGGAGAAATCCAAGAGACCCAGTACTTC. The gene calls are TRBV6-6 and TRBJ2-5, with 7 bases that match TRBD2. The CDR3 is 16 residues long. The ends lost 0 bases at V and 1 base at J; junction bases unmatched: 5. Germline CDR1 and CDR2: MNHNY and SVGAGI (reference sequence).

This chain links TRBV10-2 with TRBJ2-1; 8 bases agree with TRBD2. This CDR3 is 15 amino acids long. CDR1 WSHSY and CDR2 SAAADI come from the germline V gene. With V trimmed by 6 bases and J by 0 bases, 4 bases remained unmatched. The CDR3 is CASRHGRASYNEQFF. CDR3 DNA: TGCGCCAGCAGACACGGGAGGGCCTCCTACAATGAGCAGTTCTTC.

The chain couples TRBV28 to TRBJ2-7; unclear D gene. The germline V gene encodes CDR1 MDHEN and CDR2 SYDVKM. The CDR3 is 14 residues long. V lost 6 bases and J 2 bases, leaving 14 bases between the germline ends. CDR3 sequence: CASRDVGSTYEQYF. Here the CDR3 DNA reads TGTGCCAGCAGAGACGTGGGGTCTACCTACGAGCAGTACTTC. Filled out from reference TRBV28 and TRBJ2-7, the complete variable domain reads DVKVTQSSRYLVKRTGEKVFLECVQDMDHENMFWYRQDPGLGLRLIYFSYDVKMKEKGDIPEGYSVSREKKERFSLILESASTNQTSMYLCASRDVGSTYEQYFGPGTRLTVT.

The V call is TRBV7-3, the J call TRBJ2-7; D may be TRBD2 (7 bases). Germline V CDR1 and CDR2: SGHTA, FQGTGA. V lost 5 bases and J lost 6, with 17 bases in between. The CDR3 has 14 residues. Here the CDR3 reads CASSPSGGLSEQYF. CDR3 sequence (DNA): TGTGCCAGCAGCCCCTCGGGGGGCCTGAGCGAGCAGTACTTC.

The J gene is TRBJ1-2, the V gene TRBV4-1; possibly TRBD1 for D (6 bases). V gave up 5 bases and J gave up 6 bases, with 22 bases separating them. CDR1 and CDR2 (germline): MGHRA, YSYEKL. This CDR3 is built from 16 residues. The CDR3 coding sequence is TGCGCCAGCAGCGAACTGAAGAGAGGACAGTTAAATGGCTACACCTTC. It specifies CASSELKRGQLNGYTF.

The chain employs TRBV25-1 and TRBJ1-1, with D unclear. CDR1 MGHDK and CDR2 SYGVNS come from the germline V gene. The V end lost 1 base, the J end lost 1 base, and 10 bases lay between the germline ends. The CDR3 runs 15 residues. Written as DNA, the CDR3 is TGTGCCAGCAGTGAATCGACCTGGGAGAACACTGAAGCTTTCTTT. It yields the protein CASSESTWENTEAFF. The entire variable domain, with the rest obtained from reference TRBV25-1 and TRBJ1-1, is as follows: EADIYQTPRYLVIGTGKKITLECSQTMGHDKMYWYQQDPGMELHLIHYSYGVNSTEKGDLSSESTVSRIRTEHFPLTLESARPSHTSQYLCASSESTWENTEAFFGQGTRLTVV.

This clone was counted once. V is TRBV28 and J is TRBJ2-5, with TRBD1 matching over 9 bases. The germline CDR1 and CDR2 sequences are MDHEN and SYDVKM. This CDR3 is built from 13 residues. The V and J ends lost 10 bases and 4 bases, in that order; junction bases with no gene match: 7. CDR3 sequence: CATGDRDGETQYF. The DNA of the CDR3 is TGTGCCACGGGGGACAGGGACGGAGAGACCCAGTACTTC. The complete variable domain, with remaining parts taken from reference TRBV28 and TRBJ2-5, reads DVKVTQSSRYLVKRTGEKVFLECVQDMDHENMFWYRQDPGLGLRLIYFSYDVKMKEKGDIPEGYSVSREKKERFSLILESASTNQTSMYLCATGDRDGETQYFGPGTRLLVL.

This clone showed up just a few times. The gene calls are TRBV2 and TRBJ2-7; possible D gene TRBD2, 5 bases. The CDR3 runs 10 residues. The ends were cut back, 10 bases at V and 1 base at J, with 5 bases in the middle. The germline gives CDR1 SNHLY, CDR2 FYNNEI. The CDR3 region is CATGSYEQYF. CDR3 DNA: TGTGCCACGGGATCCTACGAGCAGTACTTC.